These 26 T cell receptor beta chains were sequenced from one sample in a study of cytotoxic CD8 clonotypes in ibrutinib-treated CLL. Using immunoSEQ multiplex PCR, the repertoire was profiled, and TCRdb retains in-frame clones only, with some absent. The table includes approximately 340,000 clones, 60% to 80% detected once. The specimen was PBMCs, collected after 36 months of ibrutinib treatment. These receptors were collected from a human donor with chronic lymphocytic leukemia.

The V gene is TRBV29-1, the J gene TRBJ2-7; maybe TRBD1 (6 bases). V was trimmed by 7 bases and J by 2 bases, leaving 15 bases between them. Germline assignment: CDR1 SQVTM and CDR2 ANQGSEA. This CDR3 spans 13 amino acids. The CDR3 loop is CSALTGSAYEQYF. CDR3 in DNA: TGCAGCGCGCTGACAGGAAGCGCCTACGAGCAGTACTTC.

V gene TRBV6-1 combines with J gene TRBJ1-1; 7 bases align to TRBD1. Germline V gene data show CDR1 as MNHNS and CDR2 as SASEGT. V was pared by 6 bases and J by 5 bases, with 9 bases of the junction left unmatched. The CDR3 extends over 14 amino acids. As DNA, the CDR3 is TGTGCCAGCAGCTACCACAGGGGAGGAACTGAAGCTTTCTTT. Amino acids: CASSYHRGGTEAFF.

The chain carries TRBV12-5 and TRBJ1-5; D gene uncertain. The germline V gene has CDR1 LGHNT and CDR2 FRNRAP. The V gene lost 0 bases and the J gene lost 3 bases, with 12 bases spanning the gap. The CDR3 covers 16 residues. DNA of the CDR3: TGTGCTAGTGGTTTGGTACTCCCGGGGAACAATCAGCCCCAGCATTTT. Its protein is CASGLVLPGNNQPQHF.

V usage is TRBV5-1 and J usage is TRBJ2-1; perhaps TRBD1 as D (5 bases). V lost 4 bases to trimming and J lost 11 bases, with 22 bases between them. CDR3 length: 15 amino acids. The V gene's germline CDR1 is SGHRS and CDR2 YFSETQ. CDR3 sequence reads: CASSAGASVGIKQFF. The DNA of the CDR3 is TGCGCCAGCAGCGCTGGGGCCTCAGTAGGAATTAAGCAGTTCTTC.

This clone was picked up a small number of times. The CDR3 DNA reads TGTGCCAGCAGCGCGAGACAGGGAGTTGAAGCTTTCTTT. This gives the protein CASSARQGVEAFF. V and J are TRBV7-2 and TRBJ1-1; 7 bases agree with TRBD1. V trimming: 5 bases; J trimming: 7 bases; junction bases outside the gene matches: 7. The CDR3 is 13 residues long. From germline, CDR1 is SGHTA and CDR2 FQGNSA.

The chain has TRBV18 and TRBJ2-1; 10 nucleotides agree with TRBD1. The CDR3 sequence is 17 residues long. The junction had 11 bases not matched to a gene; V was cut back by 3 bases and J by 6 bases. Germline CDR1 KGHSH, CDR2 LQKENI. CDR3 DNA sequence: TGTGCCAGCTCACCCACCGCGGGGACAGGGGAGGCCAATGAGCAGTTCTTC. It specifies CASSPTAGTGEANEQFF.

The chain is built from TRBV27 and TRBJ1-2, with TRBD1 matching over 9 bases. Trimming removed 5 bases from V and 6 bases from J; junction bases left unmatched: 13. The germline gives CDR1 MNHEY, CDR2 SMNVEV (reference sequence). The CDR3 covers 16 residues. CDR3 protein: CASSPRTGTGTHGYTF. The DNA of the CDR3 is TGTGCCAGCAGTCCCAGAACCGGGACAGGGACCCATGGCTACACCTTC.

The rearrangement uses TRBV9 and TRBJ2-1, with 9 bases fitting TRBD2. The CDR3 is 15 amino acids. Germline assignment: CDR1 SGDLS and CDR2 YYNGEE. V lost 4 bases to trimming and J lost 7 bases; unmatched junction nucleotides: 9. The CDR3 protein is CASSISGSFGNEQFF. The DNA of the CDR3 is TGTGCCAGCAGCATTAGCGGGAGTTTCGGAAATGAGCAGTTCTTC. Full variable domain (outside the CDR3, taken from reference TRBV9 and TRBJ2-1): DSGVTQTPKHLITATGQRVTLRCSPRSGDLSVYWYQQSLDQGLQFLIQYYNGEERAKGNILERFSAQQFPDLHSELNLSSLELGDSALYFCASSISGSFGNEQFFGPGTRLTVL.

The CDR3 sequence is CASSFLGFTGELFF. The CDR3 coding sequence is TGTGCCAGCAGCTTTTTAGGGTTCACCGGGGAGCTGTTTTTT. The chain recombines TRBV11-2 with TRBJ2-2; D is unclear. Per germline, CDR1 SGHAT and CDR2 FQNNGV. Trimming cost V 3 bases and J 4 bases, with 9 bases left between them. This CDR3 is built from 14 residues.

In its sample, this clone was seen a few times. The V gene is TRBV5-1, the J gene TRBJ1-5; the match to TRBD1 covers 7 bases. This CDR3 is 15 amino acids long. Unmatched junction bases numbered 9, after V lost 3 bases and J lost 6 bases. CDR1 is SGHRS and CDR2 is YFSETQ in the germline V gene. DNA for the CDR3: TGCGCCAGCAGCTCACAGGGGAATCTGGGTCAGCCCCAGCATTTT. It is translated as CASSSQGNLGQPQHF.

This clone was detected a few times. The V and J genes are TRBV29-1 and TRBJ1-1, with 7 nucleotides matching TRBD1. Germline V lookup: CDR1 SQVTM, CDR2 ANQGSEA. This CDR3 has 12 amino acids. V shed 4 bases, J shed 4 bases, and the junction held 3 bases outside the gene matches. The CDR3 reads CSVGGGRTEAFF. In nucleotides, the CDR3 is TGCAGCGTTGGAGGGGGCCGCACTGAAGCTTTCTTT.

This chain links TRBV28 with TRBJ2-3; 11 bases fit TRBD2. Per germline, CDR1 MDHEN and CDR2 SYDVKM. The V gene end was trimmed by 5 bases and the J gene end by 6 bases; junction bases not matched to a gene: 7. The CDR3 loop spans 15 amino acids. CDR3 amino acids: CASSPSRTSGDTQYF. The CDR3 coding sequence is TGTGCCAGCAGTCCCTCCCGGACTAGCGGGGATACGCAGTATTTT.

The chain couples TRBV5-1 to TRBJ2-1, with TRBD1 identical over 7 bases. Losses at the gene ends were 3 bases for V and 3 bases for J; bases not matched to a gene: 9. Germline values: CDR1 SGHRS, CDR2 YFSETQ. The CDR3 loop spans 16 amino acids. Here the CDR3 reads CASSSGQATIYNEQFF. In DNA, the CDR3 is TGCGCCAGCAGCTCAGGACAGGCAACCATCTACAATGAGCAGTTCTTC.

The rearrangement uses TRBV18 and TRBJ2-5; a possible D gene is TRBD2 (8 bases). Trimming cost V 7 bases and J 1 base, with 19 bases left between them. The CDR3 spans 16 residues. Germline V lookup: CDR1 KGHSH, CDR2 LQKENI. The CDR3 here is CASFPQRGTAQETQYF. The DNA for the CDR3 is TGTGCCAGCTTCCCACAGCGGGGGACAGCCCAAGAGACCCAGTACTTC.

CDR3 sequence: CASSLGGADSYEQYF. CDR3 nucleotide sequence: TGCGCCAGCAGCTTGGGGGGTGCCGACAGCTACGAGCAGTACTTC. The chain recombines TRBV5-1 with TRBJ2-7, with a tentative D call TRBD1 (5 bases). Germline CDR1 is SGHRS and CDR2 is YFSETQ. This CDR3 region has 15 residues. V lost 0 bases and J 3 bases, leaving 13 bases between the germline ends.

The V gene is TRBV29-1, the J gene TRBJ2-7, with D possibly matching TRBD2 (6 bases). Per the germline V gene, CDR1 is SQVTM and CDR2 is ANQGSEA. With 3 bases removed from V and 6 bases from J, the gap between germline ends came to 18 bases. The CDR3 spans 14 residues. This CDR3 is CSVELPTRTREQYF. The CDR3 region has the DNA TGCAGCGTTGAGCTCCCGACTAGAACTCGCGAGCAGTACTTC.

As DNA, the CDR3 is TGTGCCAGCAGTTATCAGTCCGGCAGTGAAGCTTTCTTT. It is translated as CASSYQSGSEAFF. V gene TRBV6-5 combines with J gene TRBJ1-1; unclear D gene. The CDR3 loop spans 13 amino acids. The germline V and J ends were trimmed by 3 bases and 7 bases, with 12 bases remaining between them. Looked up from germline, CDR1 is MNHEY and CDR2 is SVGAGI.

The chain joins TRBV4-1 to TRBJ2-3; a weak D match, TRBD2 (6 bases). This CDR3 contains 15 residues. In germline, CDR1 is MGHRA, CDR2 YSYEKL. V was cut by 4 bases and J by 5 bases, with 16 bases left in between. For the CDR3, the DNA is TGCGCCAGCAGCCCACGGGGGTCATCGGGAGATACGCAGTATTTT. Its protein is CASSPRGSSGDTQYF.

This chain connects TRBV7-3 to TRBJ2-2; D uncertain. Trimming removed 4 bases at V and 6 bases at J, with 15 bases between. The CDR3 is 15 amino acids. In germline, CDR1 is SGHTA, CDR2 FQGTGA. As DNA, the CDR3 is TGTGCCAGCAGCTCCCCGCTTATTCTATCCGGGGAGCTGTTTTTT. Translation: CASSSPLILSGELFF.

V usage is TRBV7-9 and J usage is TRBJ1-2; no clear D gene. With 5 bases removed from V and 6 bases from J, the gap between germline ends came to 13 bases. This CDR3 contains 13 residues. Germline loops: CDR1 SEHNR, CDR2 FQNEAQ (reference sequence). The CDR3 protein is CASSLSLGNGYTF. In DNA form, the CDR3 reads TGTGCCAGCAGCCTGAGTCTGGGGAATGGCTACACCTTC.

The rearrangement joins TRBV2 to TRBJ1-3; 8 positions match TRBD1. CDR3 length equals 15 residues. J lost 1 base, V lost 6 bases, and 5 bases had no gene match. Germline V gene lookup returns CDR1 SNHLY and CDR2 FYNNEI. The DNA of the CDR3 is TGTGCCAGCAGGGGTTACAGGGGGTCTGGAAACACCATATATTTT. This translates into CASRGYRGSGNTIYF.

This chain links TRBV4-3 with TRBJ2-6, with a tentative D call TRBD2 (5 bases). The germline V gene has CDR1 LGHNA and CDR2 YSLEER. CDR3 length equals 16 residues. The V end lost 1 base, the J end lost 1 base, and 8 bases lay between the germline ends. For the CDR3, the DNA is TGCGCCAGCAGCCAAGTGGGCGGGTCTGGGGCCAACGTCCTGACTTTC. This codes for CASSQVGGSGANVLTF.

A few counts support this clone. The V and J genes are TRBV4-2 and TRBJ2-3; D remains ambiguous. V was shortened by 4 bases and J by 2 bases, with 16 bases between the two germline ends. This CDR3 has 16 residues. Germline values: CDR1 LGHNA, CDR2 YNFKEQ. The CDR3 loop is CASSLHSYRDTDTQYF. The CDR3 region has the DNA TGTGCCAGCAGCCTCCATAGCTACAGAGACACAGATACGCAGTATTTT.

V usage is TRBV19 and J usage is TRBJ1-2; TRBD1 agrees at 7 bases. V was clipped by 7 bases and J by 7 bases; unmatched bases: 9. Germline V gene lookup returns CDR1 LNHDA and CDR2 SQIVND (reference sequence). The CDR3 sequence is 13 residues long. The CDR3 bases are TGTGCCAGTATTCGCCAGGGGGAAGGTGGCTACACCTTC. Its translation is CASIRQGEGGYTF.

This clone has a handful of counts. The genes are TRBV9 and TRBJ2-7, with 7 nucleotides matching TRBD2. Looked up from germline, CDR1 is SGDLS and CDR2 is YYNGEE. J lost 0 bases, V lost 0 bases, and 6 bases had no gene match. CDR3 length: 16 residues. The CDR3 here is CASSVGGAGTSYEQYF. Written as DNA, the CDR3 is TGTGCCAGCAGCGTAGGAGGAGCGGGGACCTCCTACGAGCAGTACTTC.

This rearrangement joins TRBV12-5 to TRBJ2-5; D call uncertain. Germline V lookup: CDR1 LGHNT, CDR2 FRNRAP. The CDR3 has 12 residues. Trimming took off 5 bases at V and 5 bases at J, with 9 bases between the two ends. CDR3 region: CASGPQQETQYF. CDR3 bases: TGTGCTAGTGGTCCCCAACAGGAGACCCAGTACTTC.